These 13 T cell receptor beta chains originate from one sample sequenced in a study of shared clonotypes between healthy human individuals. The table came from immunoSEQ multiplex PCR; TCRdb's copy has only in-frame clones and leaves some out. The sample contains millions of clones, just under 95% of which appear only once. Naive CD8 cells comprised CD45RO-negative, CCR7-positively selected cells, excluding terminally differentiated effector memory CD45RA+ cells. Source material: naive CD8+ T cells sorted from blood. The receptors were sampled from a man aged 18 to 30 in good health.

Of note for this clone: Sequence at one end of the junction differs from germline and may be a read error. The V and J genes are TRBV7-7 and TRBJ2-1, with 7 bases identical to TRBD1. Germline lookup yields CDR1 SSHAT and CDR2 FNYEAQ (reference sequence). This CDR3 contains 15 residues. The CDR3 region has the DNA TGTGCTAGCAGCTTTGAACAGGGGATCAACAATGAGCAGTTCTTC. Translating it yields CASSFEQGINNEQFF.

Worth noting for this clone: Additional DNA sequences in this sample encode the identical CDR3. The V gene is TRBV30, the J gene TRBJ2-7; possible D gene TRBD1, 5 bases. The CDR3 has 13 amino acids. Trimming cost V 1 base and J 0 bases, with 7 bases left between them. Germline assignment: CDR1 GTSNPN and CDR2 SVGIG (reference sequence). The CDR3 here is CAWSDRSSYEQYF. The CDR3 bases are TGTGCCTGGAGTGACAGGAGCTCCTACGAGCAGTACTTC.

The V and J genes are TRBV23-1 and TRBJ2-6; D not certain. TRBV23-1 is an ORF; its function is uncertain. V dropped 0 bases and J dropped 0 bases, with 6 bases sitting between them. The CDR3 has 16 amino acids. The CDR3 sequence: CASSQSGGSGANVLTF. The CDR3 DNA follows: TGCGCCAGCAGTCAATCGGGCGGCTCTGGGGCCAACGTCCTGACTTTC.

The chain recombines TRBV6-7 with TRBJ1-2; maybe TRBD1 (5 bases). TRBV6-7 belongs to the ORF category, with a function that is uncertain. The CDR3 consists of 14 residues. Trimming took off 7 bases at V and 4 bases at J, with 16 bases between the two ends. The CDR3 sequence: CASIYSGTGYGYTF. CDR3 bases: TGTGCCAGCATCTACTCAGGGACCGGCTATGGCTACACCTTC.

The rearrangement joins TRBV9 to TRBJ1-2, with 7 bases fitting TRBD1. Germline loops: CDR1 SGDLS, CDR2 YYNGEE. The CDR3 contains 15 residues. V shed 0 bases, J shed 2 bases, and the junction held 4 bases outside the gene matches. The CDR3 nucleotides are TGTGCCAGCAGCGTAGTCGGGACAGCGAACTATGGCTACACCTTC. Protein sequence: CASSVVGTANYGYTF.

The gene calls are TRBV7-9 and TRBJ2-3, with 8 bases lining up with TRBD2. The V segment lost 3 bases and the J segment 2 bases; nucleotides outside the gene matches: 10. Germline V CDR1 and CDR2: SEHNR, FQNEAQ (reference sequence). This CDR3 contains 17 residues. The CDR3 sequence is CASSLGSSGTDTDTQYF. The DNA of the CDR3 is TGTGCCAGCAGCTTGGGGAGTAGCGGGACCGACACAGATACGCAGTATTTT.

The chain couples TRBV29-1 to TRBJ2-5; either TRBD1 or TRBD2 may fit D (6 bases each). Germline-derived CDR1 and CDR2 are SQVTM and ANQGSEA. This CDR3 contains 14 residues. V lost 8 bases and J 3 bases, leaving 19 bases between the germline ends. In DNA, the CDR3 is TGCAGCTCCGGACGAGGGGGGCGTGAAGAGACCCAGTACTTC. Its translation is CSSGRGGREETQYF.

This clone was recorded only once. V gene TRBV5-8 combines with J gene TRBJ1-1, with D perhaps TRBD1 (5 bases). The germline V gene encodes CDR1 SGHTS and CDR2 YDEGEE. The CDR3 is made up of 14 amino acids. The V end was cut by 5 bases, the J end by 0 bases, with 11 bases between. The CDR3 DNA reads as TGTGCCAGCAGTTGGGCAGGGTTGAACACTGAAGCTTTCTTT. Its translation: CASSWAGLNTEAFF.

The chain joins TRBV27 to TRBJ2-7, with TRBD2 matching over 11 bases. In germline, CDR1 is MNHEY, CDR2 SMNVEV (reference sequence). The length of the CDR3 is 17 residues. V lost 2 bases, J lost 5 bases, and 11 bases stayed unmatched. CDR3 DNA sequence: TGTGCCAGCAGTTTACCCCCTTTAGCGGGAGGGTGGAACGAGCAGTACTTC. Protein product: CASSLPPLAGGWNEQYF.

V gene TRBV5-6 combines with J gene TRBJ1-1; D possibly corresponds to TRBD1 (5 bases). Between the trimmed V and J ends, which lost 2 bases and 0 bases, there was a span of 11 bases. The CDR3 has 15 amino acids. Germline CDR1 reads SGHDT; CDR2 reads YYEEEE. The CDR3 nucleotides are TGTGCCAGCAGCTTCTGGGCAGGGTTGAACACTGAAGCTTTCTTT. This codes for CASSFWAGLNTEAFF.

The rearrangement uses TRBV27 and TRBJ2-5; TRBD2 agrees at 10 bases. This CDR3 contains 15 residues. V dropped 5 bases and J dropped 4; count of bases not matched to a gene: 7. Germline V gives CDR1 MNHEY, CDR2 SMNVEV (reference sequence). For the CDR3, the DNA is TGTGCCAGCAGTGGATCCCCTAGCGGGGGAGAGACCCAGTACTTC. The encoded protein is CASSGSPSGGETQYF.

Comment on this clone: Other DNA variants within this sample encode the same CDR3. CDR3 DNA: TGCAGCGTTGTGGGGGGGAGCTCCTACGAGCAGTACTTC. Its translation: CSVVGGSSYEQYF. The rearrangement joins TRBV29-1 to TRBJ2-7; 7 nucleotides line up with TRBD2. The germline CDR1 and CDR2 sequences are SQVTM and ANQGSEA. The V gene end was trimmed by 4 bases and the J gene end by 0 bases; junction bases not matched to a gene: 3. The CDR3 has 13 amino acids.

The V and J genes are TRBV6-5 and TRBJ2-7; D ambiguous. The CDR3 is 14 residues long. Germline loops: CDR1 MNHEY, CDR2 SVGAGI. The germline V and J ends were trimmed by 6 bases and 1 base, with 13 bases remaining between them. CDR3 sequence reads: CASRPRLYSYEQYF. CDR3 sequence (DNA): TGTGCCAGCAGGCCCCGTCTATATTCCTACGAGCAGTACTTC.